Below, 17 T cell receptor beta chains from the same sample are listed, as sequenced in a study of cytomegalovirus exposure and HLA in healthy donors. With 60 Vbeta and 13 Jbeta primers, the PCR was carried out. The data were produced by immunoSEQ multiplex PCR, yet TCRdb's version contains in-frame clones alone and is incomplete. The data show 110,000 to 150,000 clones, with around 80% seen just once and about 6.5% held by the top ten. Source material: PBMCs. The receptors come from a man aged 35-49 years in good health and CMV-seropositive.

The chain links TRBV19 to TRBJ2-1, with D possibly TRBD2 on 5 matching bases. Trimming removed 0 bases at V and 6 bases at J, with 6 bases between. The CDR3 is 13 amino acids. Germline CDR1 reads LNHDA; CDR2 reads SQIVND (reference sequence). CDR3 protein: CASSIDGGNEQFF. The CDR3 nucleotides are TGTGCCAGTAGTATAGACGGAGGCAATGAGCAGTTCTTC.

The chain joins TRBV28 to TRBJ2-7; 8 bases align to TRBD1. CDR3 length: 15 amino acids. Trimming at V came to 6 bases and at J to 4 bases, leaving 11 bases not matched to a gene. Germline V lookup: CDR1 MDHEN, CDR2 SYDVKM. CDR3 sequence: CASRSPGTGDYEQYF. CDR3 sequence (DNA): TGTGCCAGCAGATCCCCCGGGACAGGAGATTACGAGCAGTACTTC.

The rearrangement uses TRBV19 and TRBJ2-1, with a possible D match to TRBD1 (5 bases). Germline V gene data show CDR1 as LNHDA and CDR2 as SQIVND (reference sequence). The length of the CDR3 is 14 residues. The ends were cut back, 5 bases at V and 0 bases at J, with 8 bases in the middle. CDR3 amino acids: CASSRQSSYNEQFF. As DNA, the CDR3 is TGTGCCAGTAGTCGACAGAGCTCCTACAATGAGCAGTTCTTC. The full variable domain, its missing parts supplied by reference TRBV19 and TRBJ2-1, is DGGITQSPKYLFRKEGQNVTLSCEQNLNHDAMYWYRQDPGQGLRLIYYSQIVNDFQKGDIAEGYSVSREKKESFPLTVTSAQKNPTAFYLCASSRQSSYNEQFFGPGTRLTVL.

This chain joins TRBV27 and TRBJ2-1; 12 bases are a match to TRBD2. The CDR3 has 16 amino acids. Trimming removed 3 bases from V and 5 bases from J; junction bases left unmatched: 5. The V gene's germline CDR1 is MNHEY and CDR2 SMNVEV (reference sequence). CDR3: CASSLVTSGRDNEQFF. The CDR3 region has the DNA TGTGCCAGCAGTTTGGTGACTAGCGGGAGAGACAATGAGCAGTTCTTC.

The chain recombines TRBV5-1 with TRBJ2-1; 13 nucleotides agree with TRBD2. Trimming at V came to 7 bases and at J to 8 bases, leaving 6 bases not matched to a gene. From germline, CDR1 is SGHRS and CDR2 YFSETQ. This CDR3 spans 14 amino acids. The CDR3 region is CASSRLAGGHEQFF. The CDR3 DNA is TGCGCCAGCTCCCGACTAGCGGGAGGCCATGAGCAGTTCTTC. Based on the CDR3 plus reference TRBV5-1 and TRBJ2-1, the full variable domain is KAGVTQTPRYLIKTRGQQVTLSCSPISGHRSVSWYQQTPGQGLQFLFEYFSETQRNKGNFPGRFSGRQFSNSRSEMNVSTLELGDSALYLCASSRLAGGHEQFFGPGTRLTVL.

The rearrangement uses TRBV4-3 and TRBJ2-1, with a tentative D call TRBD2 (7 bases). This CDR3 is 15 amino acids long. Trimming removed 3 bases from V and 7 bases from J, with 16 bases in between. Germline CDR1 reads LGHNA; CDR2 reads YSLEER. Written as DNA, the CDR3 is TGCGCCAGCAGCCACGAAGGTAGGGGGGGTAATGAGCAGTTCTTC. This gives the protein CASSHEGRGGNEQFF.

V usage is TRBV10-2 and J usage is TRBJ2-7, with 12 bases aligning to TRBD2. From germline, CDR1 is WSHSY and CDR2 SAAADI. The CDR3 runs 15 residues. With V trimmed by 6 bases and J by 1 base, 4 bases remained unmatched. The CDR3: CASRDGLAGSYEQYF. DNA of the CDR3: TGCGCCAGCAGGGATGGACTAGCGGGATCCTACGAGCAGTACTTC.

The chain uses TRBV28 and TRBJ1-5; D may be TRBD1 (6 bases). The CDR3 spans 14 residues. The ends were cut back, 0 bases at V and 7 bases at J, with 10 bases in the middle. Germline lookup yields CDR1 MDHEN and CDR2 SYDVKM. Here the CDR3 DNA reads TGTGCCAGCAGTTTATGGCAGGGGACACAGCCCCAGCATTTT. The encoded protein is CASSLWQGTQPQHF.

This clone occurred a few times. The chain employs TRBV11-3 and TRBJ2-7, with TRBD1 matching 9 bases. CDR1 is SGHNT, CDR2 YENEEA, per germline. This CDR3 is 15 amino acids long. The J segment lost 7 bases and the V segment lost 5 bases, leaving 12 bases of the junction unmatched. As DNA, the CDR3 is TGTGCCAGCAGCCCAGGGACAGGGATAGTCGTGGAGCAGTACTTC. Translation gives CASSPGTGIVVEQYF.

This chain uses TRBV4-3 with TRBJ1-5; a possible D gene is TRBD1 (6 bases). This CDR3 region has 14 residues. Germline assignment: CDR1 LGHNA and CDR2 YSLEER. Deletions cut 1 base from V and 2 bases from J, with 6 bases between. In nucleotides, the CDR3 is TGCGCCAGCAGCCAAGGACAGGGCAATCAGCCCCAGCATTTT. Residues: CASSQGQGNQPQHF.

This clone turned up a few times. This sequence joins TRBV6-5 and TRBJ2-1; D remains unclear. The ends were cut back, 2 bases at V and 9 bases at J, with 17 bases in the middle. CDR1 is MNHEY, CDR2 SVGAGI, per germline. The CDR3 covers 15 residues. The CDR3 spells CASSYVRSRIGEQFF. The CDR3 DNA reads TGTGCCAGCAGTTACGTCCGGTCCAGGATTGGTGAGCAGTTCTTC.

The V and J genes are TRBV4-2 and TRBJ2-5; D gene unclear. V was trimmed by 4 bases and J by 5 bases, leaving 8 bases between them. Germline V gene sequence: CDR1 LGHNA, CDR2 YNFKEQ. This CDR3 has 12 amino acids. The CDR3 here is CASSRAGETQYF. CDR3 sequence (DNA): TGTGCCAGCAGCCGTGCCGGGGAGACCCAGTACTTC.

This chain joins TRBV7-9 and TRBJ1-5; the match to TRBD1 covers 8 bases. The CDR3 has 15 residues. Trimming at V came to 5 bases and at J to 4 bases, leaving 7 bases not matched to a gene. The germline V gene has CDR1 SEHNR and CDR2 FQNEAQ (reference sequence). Here the CDR3 reads CASSRQGALNQPQHF. The DNA for the CDR3 is TGTGCCAGCAGCCGTCAGGGGGCCCTAAATCAGCCCCAGCATTTT.

The CDR3 reads CASSLGGFSYEQYF. The CDR3 DNA sequence: TGTGCCAGCAGCTTAGGTGGCTTCTCCTACGAGCAGTACTTC. The chain carries TRBV7-2 and TRBJ2-7; no clear D gene. The CDR3 covers 14 residues. Between the trimmed V and J ends, which lost 1 base and 0 bases, there was a span of 7 bases. The germline V gene encodes CDR1 SGHTA and CDR2 FQGNSA. Full variable domain (missing parts from reference TRBV7-2 and TRBJ2-7): GAGVSQSPSNKVTEKGKDVELRCDPISGHTALYWYRQSLGQGLEFLIYFQGNSAPDKSGLPSDRFSAERTGGSVSTLTIQRTQQEDSAVYLCASSLGGFSYEQYFGPGTRLTVT.

CDR3 sequence (DNA): TGCGCCAGCAGCCCAAGACAGACCCTAGGCGGGGAGCTGTTTTTT. As protein: CASSPRQTLGGELFF. V gene TRBV4-1 combines with J gene TRBJ2-2; possible D gene TRBD1, 5 bases. V lost 4 bases, J lost 7 bases, and 16 bases lay in between. This CDR3 spans 15 amino acids. Germline-derived CDR1 and CDR2 are MGHRA and YSYEKL.

The V gene is TRBV6-1, the J gene TRBJ1-1, with TRBD1 as a possible D gene (5 bases). The CDR3 has 18 residues. V lost 1 base, J lost 5 bases, and 23 bases lay in between. The V gene's germline CDR1 is MNHNS and CDR2 SASEGT. This chain's CDR3 is CASSEGREGLRRVTEAFF. CDR3 DNA sequence: TGTGCCAGCAGTGAAGGACGGGAGGGGCTCCGAAGGGTTACTGAAGCTTTCTTT.

The chain uses TRBV5-5 and TRBJ2-3; 12 bases line up with TRBD2. CDR1 and CDR2 from the germline V gene are SGHKS and YYEKEE (reference sequence). The junction had 1 base not matched to a gene; V was cut back by 4 bases and J by 1 base. CDR3 length equals 15 residues. The CDR3 spells CASSRLAGGTDTQYF. DNA for the CDR3: TGTGCCAGCAGCAGACTAGCGGGGGGCACAGATACGCAGTATTTT.